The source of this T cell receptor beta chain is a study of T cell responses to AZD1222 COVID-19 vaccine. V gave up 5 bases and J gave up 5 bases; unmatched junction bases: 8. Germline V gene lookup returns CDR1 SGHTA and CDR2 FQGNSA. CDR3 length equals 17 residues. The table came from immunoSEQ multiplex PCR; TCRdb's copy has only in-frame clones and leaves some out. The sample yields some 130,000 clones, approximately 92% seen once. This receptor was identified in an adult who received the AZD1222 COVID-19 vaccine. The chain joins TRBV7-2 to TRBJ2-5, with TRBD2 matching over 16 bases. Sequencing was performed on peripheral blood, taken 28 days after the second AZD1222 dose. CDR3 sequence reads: CASSQLLGLAGGETQYF. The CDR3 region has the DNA TGTGCCAGCAGCCAACTATTGGGACTAGCGGGAGGGGAGACCCAGTACTTC.